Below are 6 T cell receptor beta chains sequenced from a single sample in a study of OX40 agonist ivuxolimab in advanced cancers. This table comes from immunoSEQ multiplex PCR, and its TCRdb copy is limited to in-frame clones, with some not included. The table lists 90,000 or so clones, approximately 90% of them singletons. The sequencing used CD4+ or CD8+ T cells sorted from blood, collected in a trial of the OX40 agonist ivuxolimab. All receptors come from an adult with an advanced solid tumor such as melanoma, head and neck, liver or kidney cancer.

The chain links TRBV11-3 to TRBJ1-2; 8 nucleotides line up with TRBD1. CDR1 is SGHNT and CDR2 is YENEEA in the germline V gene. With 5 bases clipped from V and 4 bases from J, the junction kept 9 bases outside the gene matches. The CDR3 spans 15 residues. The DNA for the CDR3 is TGTGCCAGCAGCGAAGGACAGGGACCGTCCTATGGCTACACCTTC. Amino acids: CASSEGQGPSYGYTF.

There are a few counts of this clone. The CDR3 bases are TGTGCCAGCAGCTCAGGGCCCAATCAGCCCCAGCATTTT. Translated: CASSSGPNQPQHF. V gene TRBV5-5 combines with J gene TRBJ1-5, with D possibly being TRBD1 (5 bases). The CDR3 is made up of 13 amino acids. Germline V lookup: CDR1 SGHKS, CDR2 YYEKEE (reference sequence). V lost 3 bases to trimming and J lost 3 bases, with 7 bases between them.

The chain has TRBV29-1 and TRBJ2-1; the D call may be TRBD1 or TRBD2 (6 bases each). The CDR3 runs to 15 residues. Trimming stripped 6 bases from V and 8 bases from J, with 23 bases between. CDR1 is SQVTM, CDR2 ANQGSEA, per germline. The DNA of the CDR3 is TGCAGCGTACAAGGATGGAAAGGGGGAGGCGATGAGCAGTTCTTC. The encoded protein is CSVQGWKGGGDEQFF.

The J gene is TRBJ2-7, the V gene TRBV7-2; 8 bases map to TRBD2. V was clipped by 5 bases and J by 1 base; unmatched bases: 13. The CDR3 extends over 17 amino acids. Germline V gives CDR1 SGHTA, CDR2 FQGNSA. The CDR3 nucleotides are TGTGCCAGCAGCCCCCCCGGGGGGGGGACATTGTCCTACGAGCAGTACTTC. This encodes CASSPPGGGTLSYEQYF.

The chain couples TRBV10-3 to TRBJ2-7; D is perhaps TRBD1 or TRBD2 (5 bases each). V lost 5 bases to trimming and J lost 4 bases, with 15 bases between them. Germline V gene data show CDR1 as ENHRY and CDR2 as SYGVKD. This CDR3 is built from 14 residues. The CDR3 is CAISNRDVGYEQYF. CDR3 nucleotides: TGTGCCATCAGTAACCGGGACGTAGGGTACGAGCAGTACTTC.

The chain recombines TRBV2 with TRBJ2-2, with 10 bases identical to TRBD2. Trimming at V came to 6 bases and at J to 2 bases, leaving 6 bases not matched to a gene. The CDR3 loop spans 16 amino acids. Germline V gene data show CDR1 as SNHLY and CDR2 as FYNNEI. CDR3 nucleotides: TGTGCCAGCAGGGGAGGACTAGCGGCAAACACCGGGGAGCTGTTTTTT. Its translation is CASRGGLAANTGELFF.